These 13 T cell receptor beta chains came from one sample sequenced in a study of identical twins. TCRdb recomputed calls from the 5' RACE reads with MiXCR, one row per CDR3 protein. The sample consists of 700,000 or so distinct CDR3 sequences, approximately 21% of them appearing once. These sequences were also reported in another study, on T cells expressing NK-cell markers.

The sample comprised PBMCs. The receptors shown here come from a woman between 18 and 30 years old in good health.

With regard to this clonotype: One end of the junction fails to match germline, which may point to a read error. The chain is built from TRBV29-1 and TRBJ2-3; TRBD2 might be the D (6 bases). CDR1 and CDR2 from the germline V gene are SQVTM and ANQGSEA. The CDR3 sequence is 14 residues long. Here the CDR3 reads CSVSPGRGTDTLYF. The CDR3 nucleotides are TGCAGCGTTTCCCCAGGGCGGGGCACAGATACGCTGTATTTT.

This clonotype has at least ten counts. The gene calls are TRBV5-1 and TRBJ2-2, with D possibly matching TRBD1 (5 bases). Looked up from germline, CDR1 is SGHRS and CDR2 is YFSETQ. Trimming removed 0 bases from V and 1 base from J, with 7 bases in between. The CDR3 runs to 15 residues. The CDR3 bases are TGCGCCAGCAGCTTGGGACAGTTGAACACCGGGGAGCTGTTTTTT. Protein: CASSLGQLNTGELFF.

This clonotype was seen more than once but under ten times. The V and J genes are TRBV5-1 and TRBJ2-1, with no clear D. The V end lost 4 bases, the J end lost 0 bases, and 14 bases lay between the germline ends. Germline CDR1 reads SGHRS; CDR2 reads YFSETQ. The CDR3 totals 16 residues. CDR3 in amino acids: CASSPQVMSSYNEQFF. DNA of the CDR3: TGCGCCAGCAGCCCCCAGGTAATGAGCTCCTACAATGAGCAGTTCTTC.

The sample holds a few counts of this clonotype. The chain joins TRBV6-4 to TRBJ2-1, with a possible D match to TRBD1 (6 bases). The CDR3 sequence is 16 residues long. The V gene lost 0 bases and the J gene lost 8 bases, with 17 bases spanning the gap. Germline loops: CDR1 MRHNA, CDR2 SNTAGT. Here the CDR3 reads CASSDSGGGLLDEQFF. The CDR3 DNA reads as TGTGCCAGCAGTGACTCAGGGGGTGGACTTTTGGATGAGCAGTTCTTC.

V and J are TRBV12-3 or TRBV12-4 and TRBJ2-7; 9 bases are a match to TRBD2. The V segment lost 8 bases and the J segment 4 bases; nucleotides outside the gene matches: 15. The CDR3 runs 16 residues. CDR3 coding DNA: TGTGCCAGCGGACGTGGTCTCCTAGCGGGGTGGTACGAGCAGTACTTC. Translation gives CASGRGLLAGWYEQYF.

This clonotype showed up just a few times. The V gene is TRBV5-1, the J gene TRBJ2-7, with a tentative D call TRBD2 (6 bases). The length of the CDR3 is 16 residues. Between the trimmed V and J ends, which lost 0 bases and 2 bases, there was a span of 15 bases. Germline V CDR1 and CDR2: SGHRS, YFSETQ. Written as DNA, the CDR3 is TGCGCCAGCAGCTTGGCCGTAATGGGACTTCCCTACGAGCAGTACTTC. Translated, it gives CASSLAVMGLPYEQYF. Filled out from reference TRBV5-1 and TRBJ2-7, the complete variable domain reads KAGVTQTPRYLIKTRGQQVTLSCSPISGHRSVSWYQQTPGQGLQFLFEYFSETQRNKGNFPGRFSGRQFSNSRSEMNVSTLELGDSALYLCASSLAVMGLPYEQYFGPGTRLTVT.

V gene TRBV20-1 combines with J gene TRBJ2-7; D unclear. The germline V gene has CDR1 DFQATT and CDR2 SNEGSKA (reference sequence). This CDR3 is 14 amino acids long. The germline V and J ends were trimmed by 4 bases and 0 bases, with 13 bases remaining between them. Here the CDR3 reads CSAIGPKSSYEQYF. The CDR3 nucleotides read TGCAGTGCTATCGGACCGAAAAGCTCCTACGAGCAGTACTTC.

This clonotype was observed at least ten times. J is TRBJ2-5 and V is TRBV6-5, with TRBD2 as a possible D gene (5 bases). Germline V gives CDR1 MNHEY, CDR2 SVGAGI. The V gene lost 2 bases and the J gene lost 2 bases, with 12 bases spanning the gap. The CDR3 has 15 amino acids. CDR3 region: CASSYPAGSQETQYF. Here the CDR3 DNA reads TGTGCCAGCAGTTACCCCGCGGGTTCGCAAGAGACCCAGTACTTC.

This sequence joins TRBV7-8 and TRBJ1-5; D unclear. The ends were cut back, 5 bases at V and 4 bases at J, with 9 bases in the middle. This CDR3 comprises 13 residues. Germline CDR1 reads SGHVS; CDR2 reads FQNEAQ. CDR3 loop: CASSLVENQPQHF. CDR3 in DNA: TGTGCCAGCAGCCTCGTAGAGAATCAGCCCCAGCATTTT.

The chain employs TRBV7-6 and TRBJ1-1; 8 bases match TRBD1. The CDR3 contains 15 residues. Trimming cost V 5 bases and J 8 bases; bases outside gene matches: 13. From germline, CDR1 is SGHVS and CDR2 FNYEAQ. The CDR3 DNA is TGTGCCAGCAGCGATCTACGCCAGGGGGCTGGGGAAGCTTTCTTT. Residues: CASSDLRQGAGEAFF. The entire variable domain, with the rest obtained from reference TRBV7-6 and TRBJ1-1, is as follows: GAGVSQSPRYKVTKRGQDVALRCDPISGHVSLYWYRQALGQGPEFLTYFNYEAQQDKSGLPNDRFSAERPEGSISTLTIQRTEQRDSAMYRCASSDLRQGAGEAFFGQGTRLTVV.

The CDR3 DNA sequence: TGTGCCAGCTACCTCGCGAGGACAGATACGCAGTATTTT. It encodes CASYLARTDTQYF. The chain uses TRBV12-3 or TRBV12-4 and TRBJ2-3; no reliable D call. V lost 8 bases and J 3 bases, leaving 12 bases between the germline ends. The CDR3 has 13 residues.

This clonotype was observed at least ten times. The chain has TRBV12-3 or TRBV12-4 and TRBJ2-1; 7 bases are a match to TRBD2. There are 14 residues in the CDR3. V was clipped by 4 bases and J by 9 bases; unmatched bases: 9. CDR3 in amino acids: CASSSGLEDGEQFF. The CDR3 region has the DNA TGTGCCAGCAGTTCTGGACTAGAGGACGGTGAGCAGTTCTTC.

This clonotype was seen a few times. The CDR3 sequence is CATSSHQGQLDIQYF. The CDR3 nucleotides read TGTGCCACCAGCAGCCACCAGGGGCAGTTGGACATTCAGTACTTC. The genes are TRBV15 and TRBJ2-4; D might be TRBD1 (6 bases). Trimming took off 3 bases at V and 8 bases at J, with 17 bases between the two ends. Germline V CDR1 and CDR2: LNHNV, YYDKDF (reference sequence). CDR3 length equals 15 residues.